This passage covers 6 T cell receptor beta chains from one sample sequenced in a study of cytomegalovirus exposure and HLA in healthy donors. The PCR employed 60 Vbeta primers together with 13 Jbeta primers. This table comes from immunoSEQ multiplex PCR, and its TCRdb copy is limited to in-frame clones, with some not included. The sample contains roughly 130,000 clones, approximately 80% of which appear only once. The specimen sequenced was PBMCs. These TCRs come from a man younger than 40 in good health and CMV-seronegative.

CDR3 sequence reads: CASSWSGQSTEAFF. The CDR3 coding sequence is TGTGCCAGCAGTTGGTCGGGACAGAGCACTGAAGCTTTCTTT. The V gene is TRBV6-5, the J gene TRBJ1-1, with 7 bases lining up with TRBD1. V dropped 4 bases and J dropped 4; count of bases not matched to a gene: 6. The CDR3 is 14 residues long. Germline lookup yields CDR1 MNHEY and CDR2 SVGAGI.

The sample holds a few counts of this clone. This chain connects TRBV5-1 to TRBJ2-7, with TRBD1 as a possible D gene (6 bases). This CDR3 has 14 amino acids. Germline V gene lookup returns CDR1 SGHRS and CDR2 YFSETQ. Trimming took 4 bases from V and 2 from J, leaving 13 bases between them. CDR3 DNA: TGCGCCAGCAGCCCAGGGACATCGCCCTACGAGCAGTACTTC. Residues: CASSPGTSPYEQYF.

J is TRBJ2-1 and V is TRBV6-1; TRBD2 agrees at 12 bases. CDR1 is MNHNS and CDR2 is SASEGT in the germline V gene. The ends lost 11 bases at V and 9 bases at J; junction bases unmatched: 8. The CDR3 runs 13 residues. CDR3 sequence reads: CACGLAGLLEQFF. DNA of the CDR3: TGTGCCTGCGGACTAGCGGGACTACTTGAGCAGTTCTTC.

The chain combines TRBV28 with TRBJ1-3, with D uncertain. Trimming removed 6 bases at V and 5 bases at J, with 14 bases between. This CDR3 is 14 amino acids long. Germline values: CDR1 MDHEN, CDR2 SYDVKM. The CDR3 is CASSWASVRNTIYF. In DNA, the CDR3 is TGTGCCAGCAGCTGGGCAAGTGTCCGAAACACCATATATTTT.

The chain joins TRBV19 to TRBJ2-5, with D maybe TRBD2 (5 bases). Germline-derived CDR1 and CDR2 are LNHDA and SQIVND (reference sequence). The CDR3 spans 14 residues. Trimming took 6 bases from V and 3 from J, leaving 14 bases between them. CDR3 in DNA: TGTGCCAGTAGAGGAGGCGGGTGGGAAGAGACCCAGTACTTC. It encodes CASRGGGWEETQYF.

The chain has TRBV6-5 and TRBJ1-1; tentative D call: TRBD1 (5 bases). V lost 5 bases, J lost 0 bases, and 13 bases lay in between. Germline lookup yields CDR1 MNHEY and CDR2 SVGAGI. CDR3 size: 15 residues. CDR3 region: CASSPRQPLNTEAFF. Written as DNA, the CDR3 is TGTGCCAGCAGTCCGCGACAGCCGCTGAACACTGAAGCTTTCTTT.